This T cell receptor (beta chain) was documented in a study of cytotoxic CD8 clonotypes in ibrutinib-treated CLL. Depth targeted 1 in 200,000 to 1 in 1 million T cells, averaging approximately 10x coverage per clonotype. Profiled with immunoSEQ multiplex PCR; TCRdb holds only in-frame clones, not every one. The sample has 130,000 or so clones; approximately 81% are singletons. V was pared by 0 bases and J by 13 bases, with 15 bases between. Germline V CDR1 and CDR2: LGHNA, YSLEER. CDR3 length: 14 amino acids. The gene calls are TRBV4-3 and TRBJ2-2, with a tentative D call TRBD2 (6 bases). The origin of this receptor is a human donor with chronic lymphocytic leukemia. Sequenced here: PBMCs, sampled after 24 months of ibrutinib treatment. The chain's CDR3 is CASSQEPANGRLFF. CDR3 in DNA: TGCGCCAGCAGCCAAGAGCCGGCGAACGGGAGGCTGTTTTTT.